These 24 T cell receptor beta chains share one sample of origin, sequenced in a study of blood T cell repertoires in COVID-19. This table comes from immunoSEQ multiplex PCR, and its TCRdb copy is limited to in-frame clones, with some not included. Found here are under 150,000 clones, around nine tenths of them singletons; the top ten hold roughly 8.4%. The sample was peripheral blood. Source of these receptors: a woman in her 70s who had recovered from COVID-19.

The genes are TRBV4-2 and TRBJ2-7; 7 nucleotides line up with TRBD1. V lost 4 bases, J lost 7 bases, and 10 bases stayed unmatched. Looked up from germline, CDR1 is LGHNA and CDR2 is YNFKEQ. CDR3 length equals 14 residues. The CDR3 region has the DNA TGTGCCAGCAGCCCCGGGACAGCCTCGGGAGAGCAGTACTTC. This gives the protein CASSPGTASGEQYF.

As DNA, the CDR3 is TGTGCCACCAGTGACTCCCCGGGTGGCACTGAAGCTTTCTTT. Protein sequence: CATSDSPGGTEAFF. The chain carries TRBV24-1 and TRBJ1-1; D not resolved. The length of the CDR3 is 14 residues. V dropped 4 bases and J dropped 4 bases, with 12 bases sitting between them. From germline, CDR1 is KGHDR and CDR2 SFDVKD.

The chain links TRBV20-1 to TRBJ1-2, with D maybe TRBD1 (5 bases). Trimming took off 3 bases at V and 4 bases at J, with 21 bases between the two ends. CDR1 and CDR2 from the germline V gene are DFQATT and SNEGSKA (reference sequence). The CDR3 contains 16 residues. The DNA for the CDR3 is TGCAGTGCTAGTAGGGGCAGGGACTGGGTTAGCTATGGCTACACCTTC. Protein product: CSASRGRDWVSYGYTF.

This clone came up a few times. CDR3 coding DNA: TGTGCCAGCAGCTTGCAGGGACTTCCACCCCAGACCCAGTACTTC. It specifies CASSLQGLPPQTQYF. The gene calls are TRBV5-6 and TRBJ2-5; D perhaps matches TRBD2 (6 bases). The CDR3 has 15 amino acids. Per the germline V gene, CDR1 is SGHDT and CDR2 is YYEEEE. V dropped 1 base and J dropped 6 bases, with 16 bases sitting between them. The full variable domain, in which reference TRBV5-6 and TRBJ2-5 provide the parts outside the CDR3, is DAGVTQSPTHLIKTRGQQVTLRCSPKSGHDTVSWYQQALGQGPQFIFQYYEEEERQRGNFPDRFSGHQFPNYSSELNVNALLLGDSALYLCASSLQGLPPQTQYFGPGTRLLVL.

V is TRBV5-6 and J is TRBJ2-2, with D possibly matching TRBD1 (6 bases). V lost 0 bases to trimming and J lost 3 bases, with 15 bases between them. This CDR3 spans 17 amino acids. Germline assignment: CDR1 SGHDT and CDR2 YYEEEE. CDR3 sequence (DNA): TGTGCCAGCAGCTTGGTCCCGGGACACGGTTACACCGGGGAGCTGTTTTTT. It yields the protein CASSLVPGHGYTGELFF.

In nucleotides, the CDR3 is TGTGCCAGCAGCGCCGGGACAGCGAACACCGGGGAGCTGTTTTTT. Translated, it gives CASSAGTANTGELFF. This chain joins TRBV7-7 and TRBJ2-2; TRBD1 matches 7 bases. The length of the CDR3 is 15 residues. Looked up from germline, CDR1 is SSHAT and CDR2 is FNYEAQ (reference sequence). V gave up 5 bases and J gave up 0 bases; unmatched junction bases: 3.

This chain joins TRBV9 and TRBJ2-2; D unresolved. Trimming shortened V by 2 bases and J by 7 bases, and 9 bases separated the two germline ends. The germline gives CDR1 SGDLS, CDR2 YYNGEE. This CDR3 region has 13 residues. The CDR3 loop is CASSVRTVGELFF. As DNA, the CDR3 is TGTGCCAGCAGCGTTAGAACCGTCGGGGAGCTGTTTTTT.

The chain has TRBV28 and TRBJ1-2, with D tentatively TRBD1 (5 bases). V was trimmed by 11 bases and J by 0 bases, leaving 13 bases between them. The CDR3 is 13 residues long. Per germline, CDR1 MDHEN and CDR2 SYDVKM. The chain's CDR3 is CAGQGRTNYGYTF. CDR3 sequence (DNA): TGTGCCGGCCAGGGCCGGACTAACTATGGCTACACCTTC.

The chain has TRBV20-1 and TRBJ2-3; maybe TRBD1 (5 bases). Germline V gene lookup returns CDR1 DFQATT and CDR2 SNEGSKA (reference sequence). CDR3 size: 18 residues. The germline V and J ends were trimmed by 3 bases and 0 bases, with 22 bases remaining between them. CDR3: CSASGPPFDSPSTDTQYF. CDR3 sequence (DNA): TGCAGTGCTAGTGGGCCCCCTTTCGACAGTCCTAGCACAGATACGCAGTATTTT.

This chain uses TRBV4-3 with TRBJ1-2, with D possibly matching TRBD1 (6 bases). CDR3 size: 13 residues. Trimming shortened V by 1 base and J by 8 bases, and 11 bases separated the two germline ends. Germline V gene data show CDR1 as LGHNA and CDR2 as YSLEER. The CDR3 loop reads CASSQAGGSGYTF. Written as DNA, the CDR3 is TGCGCCAGCAGCCAAGCGGGGGGCAGCGGCTACACCTTC.

V gene TRBV5-5 combines with J gene TRBJ2-2; 7 bases are shared with TRBD1. The trim removed 5 bases at V and 6 bases at J, leaving 1 base unmatched. This CDR3 region has 12 residues. Looked up from germline, CDR1 is SGHKS and CDR2 is YYEKEE (reference sequence). CDR3 DNA: TGTGCCAGCAGTCAGGGGGCCGGGGAGCTGTTTTTT. Translated, it gives CASSQGAGELFF.

This clone has only a few counts. The V gene is TRBV5-4, the J gene TRBJ1-1; perhaps TRBD1 as D (6 bases). This CDR3 has 14 amino acids. Germline V lookup: CDR1 SGHNT, CDR2 YYREEE (reference sequence). With 1 base removed from V and 0 bases from J, the gap between germline ends came to 7 bases. The CDR3 loop reads CASSLQGMNTEAFF. DNA for the CDR3: TGTGCCAGCAGCTTGCAGGGGATGAACACTGAAGCTTTCTTT.

The J gene is TRBJ1-1, the V gene TRBV7-3; 11 nucleotides line up with TRBD1. The CDR3 runs to 16 residues. V dropped 5 bases and J dropped 4; count of bases not matched to a gene: 9. Germline V gives CDR1 SGHTA, CDR2 FQGTGA. The CDR3 DNA reads as TGTGCCAGCAGCCTTGGGACAGGGGGTGGTGGCACTGAAGCTTTCTTT. Residues: CASSLGTGGGGTEAFF.

The chain is built from TRBV27 and TRBJ2-3; 8 bases are shared with TRBD2. The length of the CDR3 is 15 residues. V lost 4 bases to trimming and J lost 0 bases; unmatched junction nucleotides: 3. Germline V CDR1 and CDR2: MNHEY, SMNVEV (reference sequence). CDR3 sequence reads: CASSWAGGSTDTQYF. The CDR3 coding sequence is TGTGCCAGCAGTTGGGCGGGAGGAAGCACAGATACGCAGTATTTT.

This clone appeared once. J is TRBJ2-1 and V is TRBV2; 11 positions agree with TRBD2. Germline values: CDR1 SNHLY, CDR2 FYNNEI. This CDR3 comprises 14 residues. V shed 8 bases, J shed 6 bases, and the junction held 6 bases outside the gene matches. The chain's CDR3 is CASERGLAANEQFF. The CDR3 region has the DNA TGTGCCAGCGAAAGGGGACTAGCGGCCAATGAGCAGTTCTTC.

The chain has TRBV6-2 or TRBV6-3 and TRBJ2-5, with a tentative D call TRBD1 (5 bases). Between the trimmed V and J ends, which lost 6 bases and 1 base, there was a span of 12 bases. Germline V lookup: CDR1 MNHEY, CDR2 SVGEGT. The CDR3 has 14 amino acids. CDR3: CASSPRQIQETQYF. The CDR3 bases are TGTGCCAGCAGCCCCCGACAGATCCAAGAGACCCAGTACTTC.

The chain couples TRBV7-8 to TRBJ2-7, with a possible D match to TRBD2 (6 bases). CDR3 length: 15 amino acids. The germline V gene encodes CDR1 SGHVS and CDR2 FQNEAQ. The germline V and J ends were trimmed by 4 bases and 0 bases, with 13 bases remaining between them. This CDR3 reads CASSSLGLPSYEQYF. The CDR3 DNA follows: TGTGCCAGCAGCTCCCTGGGACTGCCCTCCTACGAGCAGTACTTC.

V is TRBV15 and J is TRBJ2-7; D not certain. V was trimmed by 1 base and J by 3 bases, leaving 10 bases between them. Looked up from germline, CDR1 is LNHNV and CDR2 is YYDKDF (reference sequence). The CDR3 has 14 residues. CDR3 residues: CATSRVDSFYEQYF. As DNA, the CDR3 is TGTGCCACCAGCAGAGTCGACTCCTTCTACGAGCAGTACTTC.

This chain uses TRBV30 with TRBJ1-3, with 9 nucleotides matching TRBD1. Germline CDR1 reads GTSNPN; CDR2 reads SVGIG (reference sequence). The CDR3 covers 15 residues. V was pared by 3 bases and J by 0 bases, with 3 bases of the junction left unmatched. CDR3 loop: CAWRRDRASGNTIYF. As DNA, the CDR3 is TGTGCCTGGAGGAGGGACAGGGCCTCTGGAAACACCATATATTTT.

The gene calls are TRBV5-4 and TRBJ2-3; 12 positions match TRBD2. V gave up 4 bases and J gave up 5 bases; unmatched junction bases: 8. CDR1 is SGHNT, CDR2 YYREEE, per germline (reference sequence). This CDR3 has 16 amino acids. The CDR3 reads CASSTRLAGAVDTQYF. The CDR3 DNA reads as TGTGCCAGCAGCACCAGACTAGCGGGGGCGGTAGATACGCAGTATTTT. The whole variable domain, remainder taken from reference TRBV5-4 and TRBJ2-3, is ETGVTQSPTHLIKTRGQQVTLRCSSQSGHNTVSWYQQALGQGPQFIFQYYREEENGRGNFPPRFSGLQFPNYSSELNVNALELDDSALYLCASSTRLAGAVDTQYFGPGTRLTVL.

This chain links TRBV9 with TRBJ1-6; TRBD1 agrees at 7 bases. This CDR3 contains 17 residues. CDR1 is SGDLS and CDR2 is YYNGEE in the germline V gene. The ends lost 4 bases at V and 2 bases at J; junction bases unmatched: 9. CDR3 DNA sequence: TGTGCCAGCAGCCGAACAGGGGCGGGGACCTATAATTCACCCCTCCACTTT. This translates into CASSRTGAGTYNSPLHF.

This chain joins TRBV28 and TRBJ2-7, with 7 nucleotides matching TRBD1. V shed 5 bases, J shed 4 bases, and the junction held 11 bases outside the gene matches. The germline CDR1 and CDR2 sequences are MDHEN and SYDVKM. CDR3 length: 15 residues. This chain's CDR3 is CASSRWDRIPYEQYF. In nucleotides, the CDR3 is TGTGCCAGCAGTCGCTGGGACAGAATACCGTACGAGCAGTACTTC.

CDR3 loop: CASSILSTGGEANVLTF. CDR3 DNA sequence: TGTGCCAGCAGCATTCTATCGACAGGGGGCGAGGCCAACGTCCTGACTTTC. This rearrangement joins TRBV6-2 or TRBV6-3 to TRBJ2-6, with 10 bases matching TRBD1. CDR3 size: 17 residues. V gave up 6 bases and J gave up 6 bases; unmatched junction bases: 11. Germline CDR1 reads MNHEY; CDR2 reads SVGEGT.

The chain couples TRBV7-2 to TRBJ2-5, with a tentative D call TRBD2 (5 bases). The CDR3 consists of 14 residues. V was pared by 7 bases and J by 0 bases, with 12 bases between. Germline lookup yields CDR1 SGHTA and CDR2 FQGNSA. The CDR3 coding sequence is TGTGCCAGCACCTTGACGCGGGACCAAGAGACCCAGTACTTC. It codes for CASTLTRDQETQYF.